The clone carrying this TCR beta chain was counted a single time. With V trimmed by 4 bases and J by 4 bases, 4 bases remained unmatched. The CDR3 contains 15 residues. The germline gives CDR1 SGHRS, CDR2 YFSETQ. These data come from a study of blood T cell repertoires in COVID-19. The method was immunoSEQ multiplex PCR; TCRdb's version includes in-frame clones alone and lacks a portion of them. Of some 170,000 clones detected, about 90% appear once; the ten largest clones hold around 1.3%. The clonotype originates from a human donor with acute COVID-19. The donor label of this sample is uncertain. Sequenced input: PBMCs or T cells enriched from blood (not recorded which). The V gene is TRBV5-1, the J gene TRBJ2-1; 11 positions match TRBD1. The CDR3 nucleotides are TGCGCCAGCAGCGTCGGGACAGGGGGTTACAATGAGCAGTTCTTC. This sequence encodes CASSVGTGGYNEQFF.